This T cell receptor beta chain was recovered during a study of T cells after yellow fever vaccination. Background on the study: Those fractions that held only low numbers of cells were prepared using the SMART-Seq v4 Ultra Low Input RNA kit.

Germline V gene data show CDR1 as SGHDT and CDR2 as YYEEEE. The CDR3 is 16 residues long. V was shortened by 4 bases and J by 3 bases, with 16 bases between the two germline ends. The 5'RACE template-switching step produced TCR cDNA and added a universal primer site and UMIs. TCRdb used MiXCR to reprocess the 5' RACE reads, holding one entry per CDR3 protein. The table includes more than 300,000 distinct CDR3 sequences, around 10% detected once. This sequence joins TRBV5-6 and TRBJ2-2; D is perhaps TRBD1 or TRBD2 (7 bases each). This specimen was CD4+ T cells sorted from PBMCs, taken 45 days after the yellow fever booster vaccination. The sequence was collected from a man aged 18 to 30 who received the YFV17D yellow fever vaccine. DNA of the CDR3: TGTGCCAGCAGCCGTCTCAGGGGGGGCCACACCGGGGAGCTGTTTTTT. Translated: CASSRLRGGHTGELFF.